The 12 T cell receptor beta chains below all came from one sample that was sequenced in a study of CD8+ T cells in alopecia areata (dated by TCRdb to about 2018). The protocol used for the library was the immunoSEQ multiplex PCR assay. For TCR sequencing, RNA was extracted from every sample and reverse transcribed into cDNA to serve as template. TCRdb stores this immuneACCESS table with in-frame sequences only. Part of the clones is absent; in the studies checked, under half of the shortfall reflects unresolved V genes, and no reason is known for the rest. Recorded for this sample are 200,000 to 250,000 clones; around two fifths of them occurred a single time. The leading ten clones occupy more than 0.4% of the sample. The treatment or condition label, as the study defines it: oral pan-JAK inhibitor, 5-10 mg twice daily. The material was CD4+ T cells sorted from blood, obtained between weeks 30 and 35, from a patient treated with tofacitinib. The source of these receptors is a human donor with alopecia areata.

This clone has just a few counts. Other DNA sequences in this sample translate to the same CDR3. The gene calls are TRBV7-9 and TRBJ1-5, with D unclear. This CDR3 spans 14 amino acids. V was shortened by 4 bases and J by 0 bases, with 7 bases between the two germline ends. In germline, CDR1 is SEHNR, CDR2 FQNEAQ (reference sequence). This chain's CDR3 is CASSYGDSNQPQHF. As DNA, the CDR3 is TGTGCCAGCAGCTATGGGGATAGCAATCAGCCCCAGCATTTT.

V gene TRBV5-6 combines with J gene TRBJ2-7; TRBD1 aligns across 7 bases. The junction had 20 bases not matched to a gene; V was cut back by 4 bases and J by 4 bases. CDR3 length equals 18 residues. CDR1 and CDR2 from the germline V gene are SGHDT and YYEEEE. CDR3 sequence reads: CASSPTASQGLRSYEQYF. The CDR3 DNA follows: TGTGCCAGCAGCCCCACGGCGTCACAGGGGCTGAGATCATACGAGCAGTACTTC.

This clone appeared a single time. The chain links TRBV4-1 to TRBJ1-1; TRBD1 matches at 9 bases. V dropped 4 bases and J dropped 4; count of bases not matched to a gene: 13. This CDR3 has 17 amino acids. Germline CDR1 MGHRA, CDR2 YSYEKL. The CDR3: CASSLTTGGRRSTEAFF. The CDR3 DNA follows: TGCGCCAGCAGCCTTACGACAGGGGGGAGACGGAGCACTGAAGCTTTCTTT.

The chain combines TRBV5-1 with TRBJ2-5; D remains ambiguous. Germline-derived CDR1 and CDR2 are SGHRS and YFSETQ. V was shortened by 2 bases and J by 5 bases, with 4 bases between the two germline ends. CDR3 length equals 11 residues. The CDR3 protein is CASSFLETQYF. In nucleotides, the CDR3 is TGCGCCAGCAGCTTTTTGGAGACCCAGTACTTC. Drawing the rest from reference TRBV5-1 and TRBJ2-5, the complete variable domain is KAGVTQTPRYLIKTRGQQVTLSCSPISGHRSVSWYQQTPGQGLQFLFEYFSETQRNKGNFPGRFSGRQFSNSRSEMNVSTLELGDSALYLCASSFLETQYFGPGTRLLVL.

A few counts support this clone. The V gene is TRBV6-5, the J gene TRBJ2-5; 9 nucleotides match TRBD1. The CDR3 loop spans 15 amino acids. CDR1 is MNHEY and CDR2 is SVGAGI in the germline V gene. Trimming cost V 6 bases and J 5 bases; bases outside gene matches: 10. Here the CDR3 DNA reads TGTGCCAGCAGCAAGCGTGGGACAGGGTATGAGACCCAGTACTTC. Translating gives CASSKRGTGYETQYF.

The chain links TRBV30 to TRBJ1-5; D call uncertain. Germline CDR1 is GTSNPN and CDR2 is SVGIG (reference sequence). This CDR3 is built from 17 residues. V was pared by 2 bases and J by 0 bases, with 17 bases between. CDR3 residues: CAWSQFGGGYSNQPQHF. CDR3 in DNA: TGTGCCTGGAGTCAATTCGGTGGAGGGTATAGCAATCAGCCCCAGCATTTT.

The J gene is TRBJ1-1, the V gene TRBV6-5; 9 bases fit TRBD1. CDR1 MNHEY and CDR2 SVGAGI come from the germline V gene. This CDR3 is 15 amino acids long. V trimming: 6 bases; J trimming: 5 bases; junction bases outside the gene matches: 10. For the CDR3, the DNA is TGTGCCAGCAGCCGAAAACCGACAGGGGGGACTGAAGCTTTCTTT. The encoded protein is CASSRKPTGGTEAFF.

The chain couples TRBV6-1 to TRBJ2-5; 7 bases line up with TRBD2. The V gene's germline CDR1 is MNHNS and CDR2 SASEGT. The CDR3 spans 15 residues. V lost 7 bases, J lost 2 bases, and 10 bases stayed unmatched. Here the CDR3 DNA reads TGTGCCAGCACTCCCCGGTTAGCGGGTCAAGAGACCCAGTACTTC. This codes for CASTPRLAGQETQYF.

The V gene is TRBV9, the J gene TRBJ2-7; the D gene is possibly TRBD1 (7 bases). Germline V lookup: CDR1 SGDLS, CDR2 YYNGEE. The CDR3 loop spans 11 amino acids. Between the trimmed V and J ends, which lost 7 bases and 5 bases, there was a span of 10 bases. CDR3 DNA: TGTGCCAGCGGAGGGGGCCACGAGCAGTACTTC. It is translated as CASGGGHEQYF.

The chain has TRBV2 and TRBJ2-1; 7 positions match TRBD2. This CDR3 contains 14 residues. Trimming took 3 bases from V and 2 from J; bases not matched to a gene: 1. CDR1 is SNHLY and CDR2 is FYNNEI in the germline V gene. DNA for the CDR3: TGTGCCAGCAGTGAGCTAGCGGCCTACAATGAGCAGTTCTTC. Translation: CASSELAAYNEQFF.

V is TRBV1 and J is TRBJ1-1. TRBV1 is a pseudogene locus. The CDR3 runs to 15 residues. CDR3 sequence: CTSSQGAGGRVEAFF. The CDR3 DNA is TGCACCAGCAGCCAAGGGGCCGGGGGGCGCGTTGAAGCTTTCTTT.

The chain carries TRBV6-5 and TRBJ1-2; the D is unclear. Germline V gene lookup returns CDR1 MNHEY and CDR2 SVGAGI. There are 11 residues in the CDR3. Trimming cost V 7 bases and J 2 bases, with 5 bases left between them. For the CDR3, the DNA is TGTGCCAGCAAGTCCAACTATGGCTACACCTTC. Translated, it gives CASKSNYGYTF.